A single sample is the source of the 22 T cell receptor beta chains below, sequenced in a study of T-cell reconstitution after alpha-beta-depleted transplantation in children. A TCRbeta library incorporating unique molecular identifiers was prepared. TCRdb used MiXCR to reprocess the PCR reads, holding one entry per CDR3 protein. The table lists 500,000 to 600,000 distinct CDR3 sequences, around 18% of them singletons. The sample here was PBMCs from the stem cell graft donor, taken from the stem cell graft. The receptors were sampled from a human donor who donated a stem cell graft to a child with acute lymphoblastic leukemia.

The V call is TRBV15, the J call TRBJ2-6, with D unresolved. Germline V CDR1 and CDR2: LNHNV, YYDKDF (reference sequence). This CDR3 is built from 18 residues. V was clipped by 0 bases and J by 0 bases, with 12 bases between them. The CDR3 DNA sequence: TGTGCCACCAGCAGAGATGATGCCATCATCTCTGGGGCCAACGTCCTGACTTTC. This sequence encodes CATSRDDAIISGANVLTF.

There are a few counts of this clonotype. This rearrangement joins TRBV25-1 to TRBJ2-4, with D possibly matching TRBD1 (6 bases). This CDR3 contains 18 residues. Trimming cost V 1 base and J 7 bases, with 23 bases left between them. Germline V gives CDR1 MGHDK, CDR2 SYGVNS. CDR3 loop: CASSESLTGTIRLNIQYF. The CDR3 DNA is TGTGCCAGCAGTGAATCCTTAACCGGGACAATCCGTCTGAACATTCAGTACTTC.

The V gene is TRBV27, the J gene TRBJ2-2; 12 bases line up with TRBD2. CDR1 and CDR2 from the germline V gene are MNHEY and SMNVEV (reference sequence). The ends lost 7 bases at V and 5 bases at J; junction bases unmatched: 8. CDR3 size: 16 residues. The CDR3 DNA is TGTGCCAGCAAGCTAGCGGGAGGGCCGCGGACCGGGGAGCTGTTTTTT. Translated: CASKLAGGPRTGELFF.

In this sample, this clonotype turned up a few times. This chain connects TRBV27 to TRBJ1-6, with 10 bases that match TRBD1. Germline CDR1 reads MNHEY; CDR2 reads SMNVEV (reference sequence). The CDR3 is made up of 15 amino acids. V gave up 2 bases and J gave up 6 bases; unmatched junction bases: 1. The CDR3 here is CASSLRDRGNSPLHF. The DNA of the CDR3 is TGTGCCAGCAGTTTAAGGGACAGGGGTAATTCACCCCTCCACTTT.

This clonotype showed up just a few times. V gene TRBV7-8 combines with J gene TRBJ1-5; D is possibly TRBD1 (5 bases). Germline V gives CDR1 SGHVS, CDR2 FQNEAQ. V was clipped by 5 bases and J by 3 bases, with 11 bases between them. This CDR3 is built from 14 residues. CDR3 in amino acids: CASSLGTYNQPQHF. The CDR3 DNA reads as TGTGCCAGCAGCCTCGGGACTTACAATCAGCCCCAGCATTTT.

In this sample, this clonotype turned up a few times. V gene TRBV5-1 combines with J gene TRBJ2-1; TRBD2 matches at 7 bases. The CDR3 has 18 residues. Germline V gives CDR1 SGHRS, CDR2 YFSETQ. Trimming cost V 4 bases and J 2 bases; bases outside gene matches: 15. The CDR3 DNA is TGCGCCAGCAGCCCCCTAGCGGAACCCTTCCGAGCCTACAATGAGCAGTTCTTC. Residues: CASSPLAEPFRAYNEQFF.

V gene TRBV20-1 combines with J gene TRBJ2-2; D is possibly TRBD1 or TRBD2 (7 bases each). The V gene's germline CDR1 is DFQATT and CDR2 SNEGSKA (reference sequence). V lost 2 bases and J 3 bases, leaving 13 bases between the germline ends. The CDR3 runs 15 residues. In DNA form, the CDR3 reads TGCAGTGCTAGATCGGCAGGGGGGGACACCGGGGAGCTGTTTTTT. Translating gives CSARSAGGDTGELFF.

The gene calls are TRBV6-5 and TRBJ1-2, with TRBD1 identical over 9 bases. CDR3 length equals 14 residues. The V gene end was trimmed by 0 bases and the J gene end by 5 bases; junction bases not matched to a gene: 1. Germline assignment: CDR1 MNHEY and CDR2 SVGAGI. The CDR3 region is CASSYSGQGYGYTF. The CDR3 bases are TGTGCCAGCAGTTACTCAGGACAGGGGTATGGCTACACCTTC.

The chain joins TRBV27 to TRBJ2-1; 8 bases align to TRBD2. There are 15 residues in the CDR3. V lost 1 base and J lost 9; bases outside the gene matches: 8. From germline, CDR1 is MNHEY and CDR2 SMNVEV (reference sequence). CDR3 residues: CASSLWERELSEQFF. The DNA of the CDR3 is TGTGCCAGCAGTTTATGGGAGCGGGAGCTAAGTGAGCAGTTCTTC.

J is TRBJ2-7 and V is TRBV20-1, with D perhaps TRBD2 (5 bases). CDR3 size: 14 residues. Germline CDR1 is DFQATT and CDR2 is SNEGSKA (reference sequence). Trimming pared 6 bases from V and 2 bases from J, leaving 17 bases between. The CDR3 reads CSAPTGGDAYEQYF. CDR3 coding DNA: TGCAGTGCCCCGACCGGAGGCGACGCCTACGAGCAGTACTTC.

This clonotype was seen a few times. The rearrangement joins TRBV7-9 to TRBJ2-3, with D perhaps matching TRBD2 (5 bases). The CDR3 runs to 14 residues. CDR1 SEHNR and CDR2 FQNEAQ come from the germline V gene (reference sequence). V was pared by 6 bases and J by 4 bases, with 14 bases between. CDR3 protein: CASRGRLPPDTQYF. The CDR3 nucleotides are TGTGCCAGCAGGGGGAGACTACCTCCAGATACGCAGTATTTT.

The chain uses TRBV24-1 and TRBJ2-1, with 9 bases lining up with TRBD2. Unmatched junction bases numbered 5, after V lost 1 base and J lost 5 bases. The CDR3 is made up of 16 amino acids. The germline V gene encodes CDR1 KGHDR and CDR2 SFDVKD. The DNA of the CDR3 is TGTGCCACCAGTGATTTCGCGACTAGCGGCCACAATGAGCAGTTCTTC. It yields the protein CATSDFATSGHNEQFF.

CDR3 region: CASSLFTPVDYGYTF. CDR3 nucleotide sequence: TGTGCCAGCAGCTTATTTACACCGGTAGACTATGGCTACACCTTC. The J gene is TRBJ1-2, the V gene TRBV7-9; D call uncertain. CDR1 SEHNR and CDR2 FQNEAQ come from the germline V gene (reference sequence). The length of the CDR3 is 15 residues. The ends were cut back, 2 bases at V and 3 bases at J, with 13 bases in the middle.

This clonotype was seen a few times. V is TRBV3-1 and J is TRBJ1-4, with 9 nucleotides matching TRBD1. V gave up 0 bases and J gave up 7 bases; unmatched junction bases: 6. Germline assignment: CDR1 LGHDT and CDR2 YNNKEL (reference sequence). This CDR3 comprises 16 residues. CDR3 DNA: TGTGCCAGCAGCCAAGAAGGCGGGACAGGGAGTGAAAAACTGTTTTTT. It specifies CASSQEGGTGSEKLFF.

The chain has TRBV29-1 and TRBJ2-1, with 7 nucleotides matching TRBD1. V lost 6 bases to trimming and J lost 0 bases; unmatched junction nucleotides: 5. The CDR3 sequence is 14 residues long. The germline gives CDR1 SQVTM, CDR2 ANQGSEA. In DNA, the CDR3 is TGCAGCGTGAGGGACAGCGGCTCCTACAATGAGCAGTTCTTC. Protein sequence: CSVRDSGSYNEQFF.

In this sample, this clonotype turned up once. The J gene is TRBJ2-3, the V gene TRBV6-1; 7 bases agree with TRBD1. Germline CDR1 is MNHNS and CDR2 is SASEGT. CDR3 length: 14 amino acids. V was clipped by 6 bases and J by 0 bases; unmatched bases: 3. CDR3: CASRDRTSTDTQYF. The CDR3 DNA sequence: TGTGCCAGCAGGGACAGGACCAGCACAGATACGCAGTATTTT.

The rearrangement uses TRBV7-9 and TRBJ1-6; 9 nucleotides line up with TRBD1. The V gene's germline CDR1 is SEHNR and CDR2 FQNEAQ (reference sequence). V gave up 5 bases and J gave up 8 bases; unmatched junction bases: 10. This CDR3 is 16 amino acids long. CDR3 coding DNA: TGTGCCAGCAGCCTACCAGGGGACAGGGTGGATTCACCCCTCCACTTT. Amino acid sequence: CASSLPGDRVDSPLHF. Based on the CDR3 plus reference TRBV7-9 and TRBJ1-6, the full variable domain is DTGVSQNPRHKITKRGQNVTFRCDPISEHNRLYWYRQTLGQGPEFLTYFQNEAQLEKSRLLSDRFSAERPKGSFSTLEIQRTEQGDSAMYLCASSLPGDRVDSPLHFGNGTRLTVT.

This clonotype appeared a single time. The chain carries TRBV3-1 and TRBJ1-5; D gene uncertain. This CDR3 contains 13 residues. V lost 0 bases and J 10 bases, leaving 10 bases between the germline ends. CDR1 is LGHDT and CDR2 is YNNKEL in the germline V gene (reference sequence). The CDR3 is CASSQDGFSPQHF. CDR3 coding DNA: TGTGCCAGCAGCCAAGATGGATTTAGCCCCCAGCATTTT.

The rearrangement joins TRBV6-5 to TRBJ2-5; no clear D gene. The germline CDR1 and CDR2 sequences are MNHEY and SVGAGI. This CDR3 has 15 amino acids. V lost 2 bases and J lost 4, with 14 bases in between. In DNA form, the CDR3 reads TGTGCCAGCAGTTACAGTGGATGGGCTATAGAGACCCAGTACTTC. Its protein is CASSYSGWAIETQYF.

V gene TRBV7-3 combines with J gene TRBJ2-2; 16 nucleotides line up with TRBD2. Trimming cost V 5 bases and J 7 bases; bases outside gene matches: 7. The germline V gene encodes CDR1 SGHTA and CDR2 FQGTGA. This CDR3 has 17 amino acids. CDR3 amino acids: CASSPPGLAGGSGELFF. The CDR3 DNA is TGTGCCAGCAGCCCCCCGGGACTAGCGGGAGGGAGCGGGGAGCTGTTTTTT.

The chain carries TRBV5-1 and TRBJ2-1, with 13 bases identical to TRBD2. The CDR3 contains 16 residues. After removal of 4 bases from V and 5 bases from J, the junction contained 6 bases not matched to a gene. Germline loops: CDR1 SGHRS, CDR2 YFSETQ. This CDR3 reads CASSRITSGRDNEQFF. The CDR3, as DNA: TGCGCCAGCAGCCGCATAACTAGCGGGAGGGACAATGAGCAGTTCTTC.

The J gene is TRBJ2-7, the V gene TRBV12-3 or TRBV12-4; D ambiguous. The V end lost 10 bases, the J end lost 7 bases, and 20 bases lay between the germline ends. The CDR3 loop spans 13 amino acids. The CDR3: CATSVATAQEQYF. CDR3 bases: TGTGCCACCTCCGTGGCCACCGCCCAGGAGCAGTACTTC.